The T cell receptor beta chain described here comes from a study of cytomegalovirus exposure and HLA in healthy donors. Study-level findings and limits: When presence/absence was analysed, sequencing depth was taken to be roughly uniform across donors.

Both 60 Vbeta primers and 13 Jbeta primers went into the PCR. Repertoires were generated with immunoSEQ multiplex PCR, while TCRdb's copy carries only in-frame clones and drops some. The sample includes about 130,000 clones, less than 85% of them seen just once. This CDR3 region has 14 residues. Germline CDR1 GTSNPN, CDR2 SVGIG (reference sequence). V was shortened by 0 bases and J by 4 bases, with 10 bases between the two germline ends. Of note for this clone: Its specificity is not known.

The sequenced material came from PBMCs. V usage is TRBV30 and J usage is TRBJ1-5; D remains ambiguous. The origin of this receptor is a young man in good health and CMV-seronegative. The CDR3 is CAWSVLEENQPQHF. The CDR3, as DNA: TGTGCCTGGAGTGTATTAGAAGAAAATCAGCCCCAGCATTTT.